This T cell receptor beta chain was recovered during a study of blood T cell repertoires in COVID-19. The overall study: The origin of the acute and convalescent COVID-19 samples was the United States, Italy and Spain. PBMCs, B-cell-depleted T cells, or T cells provided the cDNA or gDNA that made up the material.

The V gene lost 5 bases and the J gene lost 4 bases, with 11 bases spanning the gap. The CDR3 is 13 residues long. Germline CDR1 reads MNHEY; CDR2 reads SVGAGI. Per the original methods: Estimates of nucleated cell counts were drawn from the amplification of reference gene primers. Generated by immunoSEQ multiplex PCR, the TCRdb table keeps only in-frame clones and is missing some. V, J and clone size are taken as reported in that table, and D and trimming were inferred from the DNA itself. This sample has about 120,000 clones, with about nine tenths found just once. The source is a human donor with active COVID-19. The donor label of this sample is uncertain. The V and J genes are TRBV6-5 and TRBJ1-1; D not certain. Sequenced material: peripheral blood. The CDR3 reads CASSTDRGTEAFF. In DNA form, the CDR3 reads TGTGCCAGCAGTACAGACCGGGGCACTGAAGCTTTCTTT.